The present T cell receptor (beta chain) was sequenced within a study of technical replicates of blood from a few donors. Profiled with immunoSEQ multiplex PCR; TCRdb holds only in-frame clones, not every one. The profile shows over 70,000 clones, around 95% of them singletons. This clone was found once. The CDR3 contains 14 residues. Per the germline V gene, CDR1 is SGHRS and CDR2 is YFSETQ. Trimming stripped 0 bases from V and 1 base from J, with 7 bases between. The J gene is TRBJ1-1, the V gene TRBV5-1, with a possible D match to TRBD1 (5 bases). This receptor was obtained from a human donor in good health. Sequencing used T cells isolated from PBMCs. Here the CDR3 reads CASSLGGQNTEAFF. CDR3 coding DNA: TGCGCCAGCAGCTTGGGGGGCCAGAACACTGAAGCTTTCTTT.